A selection of T cell receptor beta chains follows, all from one sample in a study of identical twins. TCRdb recomputed calls from the 5' RACE reads with MiXCR, one row per CDR3 protein. The sample carries 500,000 or so distinct CDR3 sequences, roughly 21% recorded once. The same sample was also studied in work on T cells expressing NK-cell markers.

The specimen was CD4+ T cells sorted from blood. These receptors were obtained from a woman between 18 and 29 years old in good health. CDR3s include the opening cysteine and the closing phenylalanine or tryptophan. Fields, in order: D gene, J gene, V gene, clone size, CDR3 DNA, CDR3 protein. The D gene is left open where the match is weak. Only part of the rows carry a size: once, few, many, or a class if the clone is expanded.

D gene: -; J gene: TRBJ2-7; V gene: TRBV2; clone size: -; CDR3 DNA: TGTGCCAGCAGTGAAGCGCTTGAGTCCTACGAGCAGTACTTC; CDR3 protein: CASSEALESYEQYF
D gene: -; J gene: TRBJ2-3; V gene: TRBV12-3/TRBV12-4; clone size: -; CDR3 DNA: TGTGCCAGCACTCCGGGGGCGGGAGTGATCACAGATACGCAGTATTTT; CDR3 protein: CASTPGAGVITDTQYF
D gene: -; J gene: TRBJ2-1; V gene: TRBV6-1; clone size: -; CDR3 DNA: TGTGCCTGCGGACTTTTTGGGACCGGGAATGAGCAGTTCTTC; CDR3 protein: CACGLFGTGNEQFF
D gene: TRBD2; J gene: TRBJ2-5; V gene: TRBV4-2; clone size: -; CDR3 DNA: TGTGCCAGCAGCCACGGACTAGCGCGGTACCAAGAGACCCAGTACTTC; CDR3 protein: CASSHGLARYQETQYF
D gene: TRBD2; J gene: TRBJ2-1; V gene: TRBV7-8; clone size: few; CDR3 DNA: TGTGCCAGCAGCCCGGGAAGGACTAGCGGATACAATGAGCAGTTCTTC; CDR3 protein: CASSPGRTSGYNEQFF
D gene: -; J gene: TRBJ1-1; V gene: TRBV11-2; clone size: once; CDR3 DNA: TGTGCCAGCAGCTTGCTCCCGGTAGGCGCCTACACTGAAGCTTTCTTT; CDR3 protein: CASSLLPVGAYTEAFF
D gene: TRBD1; J gene: TRBJ2-2; V gene: TRBV7-7; clone size: -; CDR3 DNA: TGTGCTAGCAGCTCGCGGGGGACAGGGGTCACCGGGGAGCTGTTTTTT; CDR3 protein: CASSSRGTGVTGELFF
D gene: -; J gene: TRBJ2-2; V gene: TRBV7-9; clone size: -; CDR3 DNA: TGTGCCAGCAGCCTAGCCGCGGAAGAGCCGACCGGGGAGCTGTTTTTT; CDR3 protein: CASSLAAEEPTGELFF
D gene: TRBD1; J gene: TRBJ1-1; V gene: TRBV5-1; clone size: few; CDR3 DNA: TGCGCCAGCAGGCGGACAGGCAGCATGAACACTGAAGCTTTCTTT; CDR3 protein: CASRRTGSMNTEAFF
D gene: -; J gene: TRBJ2-2; V gene: TRBV20-1; clone size: few; CDR3 DNA: TGCAGTGCTAGCTATGAGGCGGCCGGGGAGCTGTTTTTT; CDR3 protein: CSASYEAAGELFF
D gene: -; J gene: TRBJ2-2; V gene: TRBV7-9; clone size: few; CDR3 DNA: TGTGCCAGCGGCACAAGTGGGGAGCTGTTTTTT; CDR3 protein: CASGTSGELFF
D gene: -; J gene: TRBJ2-1; V gene: TRBV7-9; clone size: -; CDR3 DNA: TGTGCCAGCAGCCCAGGGTCCGTCTATGAGCAGTTCTTC; CDR3 protein: CASSPGSVYEQFF
D gene: -; J gene: TRBJ1-6; V gene: TRBV5-1; clone size: -; CDR3 DNA: TGCGCCAGCAGCTTACGACACCCTGAAAATTCACCCCTCCACTTT; CDR3 protein: CASSLRHPENSPLHF
D gene: -; J gene: TRBJ2-2; V gene: TRBV5-1; clone size: -; CDR3 DNA: TGCGCCAGCACCTCTCAAACCAGGGACACCGGGGAGCTGTTTTTT; CDR3 protein: CASTSQTRDTGELFF
D gene: -; J gene: TRBJ2-7; V gene: TRBV10-3; clone size: -; CDR3 DNA: TGTGCCATCAGTGGACAGGAGACCACCTACGAGCAGTACTTC; CDR3 protein: CAISGQETTYEQYF
D gene: TRBD2; J gene: TRBJ2-3; V gene: TRBV10-3; clone size: -; CDR3 DNA: TGTGCCATCAGTGAATCACCCGGGAGGGTTAGCACAGATACGCAGTATTTT; CDR3 protein: CAISESPGRVSTDTQYF
D gene: -; J gene: TRBJ2-1; V gene: TRBV10-3; clone size: many; CDR3 DNA: TGTGCCATCAGTAAGGGGGATGAGCAGTTCTTC; CDR3 protein: CAISKGDEQFF
D gene: -; J gene: TRBJ1-6; V gene: TRBV11-3; clone size: few; CDR3 DNA: TGTGCCAGCAGCCGGGGAGGGGCACCCCTCCACTTT; CDR3 protein: CASSRGGAPLHF
D gene: -; J gene: TRBJ1-1; V gene: TRBV29-1; clone size: -; CDR3 DNA: TGCAGCGTTGATGATGTAGGGGTCAGGGCGAACACTGAAGCTTTCTTT; CDR3 protein: CSVDDVGVRANTEAFF
D gene: -; J gene: TRBJ1-2; V gene: TRBV29-1; clone size: few; CDR3 DNA: TGCAGCAGCGGGGGGGGCTATGGCTACACCTTC; CDR3 protein: CSSGGGYGYTF
D gene: TRBD1; J gene: TRBJ2-3; V gene: TRBV10-3; clone size: few; CDR3 DNA: TGTGCCATCAGCAGGGGGCGACAGGCCACAGATACGCAGTATTTT; CDR3 protein: CAISRGRQATDTQYF
D gene: -; J gene: TRBJ1-2; V gene: TRBV2; clone size: -; CDR3 DNA: TGTGCCAGCAGTGGAGGTGCGAACTATGGCTACACCTTC; CDR3 protein: CASSGGANYGYTF
D gene: -; J gene: TRBJ2-1; V gene: TRBV10-2; clone size: -; CDR3 DNA: TGCGCCAGCAGTGGACGGCAACGAGGCGATGAGCAGTTCTTC; CDR3 protein: CASSGRQRGDEQFF
D gene: -; J gene: TRBJ1-1; V gene: TRBV10-3; clone size: few; CDR3 DNA: TGTGCCATCAGGGGGGGCATCGTGAACACTGAAGCTTTCTTT; CDR3 protein: CAIRGGIVNTEAFF
D gene: -; J gene: TRBJ2-5; V gene: TRBV18; clone size: few; CDR3 DNA: TGTGCCAGCTCACCTGCAGGGTCGATATCCAGAGAGACCCAGTACTTC; CDR3 protein: CASSPAGSISRETQYF
D gene: TRBD2; J gene: TRBJ2-2; V gene: TRBV6-1; clone size: few; CDR3 DNA: TGTGCCAGCAGTCCCCTAGCGGGGGGTTTTCTTGGGGAGCTGTTTTTT; CDR3 protein: CASSPLAGGFLGELFF
D gene: -; J gene: TRBJ2-3; V gene: TRBV29-1; clone size: -; CDR3 DNA: TGCAGCGTCACGTATGGGTCTGGGGGCATAGATACGCAGTATTTT; CDR3 protein: CSVTYGSGGIDTQYF
D gene: -; J gene: TRBJ2-7; V gene: TRBV2; clone size: -; CDR3 DNA: TGTGCCAGCCTGAAATACGAGCAGTACTTC; CDR3 protein: CASLKYEQYF
D gene: TRBD1; J gene: TRBJ2-7; V gene: TRBV2; clone size: -; CDR3 DNA: TGTGCCAGCATTATGGACAGGGTAGGATCCTACGAGCAGTACTTC; CDR3 protein: CASIMDRVGSYEQYF
D gene: TRBD2; J gene: TRBJ2-1; V gene: TRBV12-5; clone size: many; CDR3 DNA: TGTGCTAGTGGTCCGCGGGAGACTACCTCCTACAATGAGCAGTTCTTC; CDR3 protein: CASGPRETTSYNEQFF
D gene: -; J gene: TRBJ1-5; V gene: TRBV6-5; clone size: many; CDR3 DNA: TGTGCCAGCAGCTTAGTCAGGTCGTTACAGCCCCAGCATTTT; CDR3 protein: CASSLVRSLQPQHF
D gene: -; J gene: TRBJ1-6; V gene: TRBV7-9; clone size: -; CDR3 DNA: TGTGCCAGCAGCTCAGGACAGACAAATTCACCCCTCCACTTT; CDR3 protein: CASSSGQTNSPLHF
D gene: TRBD1; J gene: TRBJ2-5; V gene: TRBV20-1; clone size: few; CDR3 DNA: TGCAGTGCTGGAGACAGGGGGCGAGAGACCCAGTACTTC; CDR3 protein: CSAGDRGRETQYF
D gene: -; J gene: TRBJ1-4; V gene: TRBV5-1; clone size: many; CDR3 DNA: TGCGCCAGCAGCGGATCTGGGATGAGTGAAAAACTGTTTTTT; CDR3 protein: CASSGSGMSEKLFF
D gene: -; J gene: TRBJ2-3; V gene: TRBV20-1; clone size: -; CDR3 DNA: TGCAGTGCCCCAGACGCGACTAGCACAGATACGCAGTATTTT; CDR3 protein: CSAPDATSTDTQYF
D gene: -; J gene: TRBJ2-3; V gene: TRBV6-5; clone size: -; CDR3 DNA: TGTGCCAGCAGTTCATCCCCATTGGGTCGTGGGCAGTATTTT; CDR3 protein: CASSSSPLGRGQYF
D gene: -; J gene: TRBJ1-1; V gene: TRBV29-1; clone size: -; CDR3 DNA: TGCAGCGCCTGGGGGTTAATTACCACTGAAGCTTTCTTT; CDR3 protein: CSAWGLITTEAFF
D gene: -; J gene: TRBJ2-4; V gene: TRBV10-3; clone size: many; CDR3 DNA: TGTGCCATCAGTGAGGGGCCGCCAAACATTCAGTACTTC; CDR3 protein: CAISEGPPNIQYF
D gene: -; J gene: TRBJ2-3; V gene: TRBV5-1; clone size: few; CDR3 DNA: TGCGCCAGCAGCCGGACCCTCGCCTCCCCAGATACGCAGTATTTT; CDR3 protein: CASSRTLASPDTQYF
D gene: -; J gene: TRBJ2-2; V gene: TRBV27; clone size: -; CDR3 DNA: TGTGCCAGCAGCTCACAATGGTCAGGGACATACACCGGGGAGCTGTTTTTT; CDR3 protein: CASSSQWSGTYTGELFF
D gene: -; J gene: TRBJ2-7; V gene: TRBV11-2; clone size: -; CDR3 DNA: TGTGCCAGCTGCCGAGGACTTACTTCTTGGGAGCAGTACTTC; CDR3 protein: CASCRGLTSWEQYF
D gene: TRBD2; J gene: TRBJ2-1; V gene: TRBV9; clone size: -; CDR3 DNA: TGTGCCAGCAGCGTAGATCCTATAGCGGGAGCCGCCAATGAGCAGTTCTTC; CDR3 protein: CASSVDPIAGAANEQFF
D gene: -; J gene: TRBJ1-1; V gene: TRBV29-1; clone size: -; CDR3 DNA: TGCAGCGTCGCGCAACACCCGAACACTGAAGCTTTCTTT; CDR3 protein: CSVAQHPNTEAFF
D gene: TRBD2; J gene: TRBJ2-7; V gene: TRBV2; clone size: once; CDR3 DNA: TGTGCCAGCACTCAGGGGACTAGCGGGAGGTGGTACGAGCAGTACTTC; CDR3 protein: CASTQGTSGRWYEQYF
D gene: TRBD2; J gene: TRBJ2-7; V gene: TRBV20-1; clone size: -; CDR3 DNA: TGCAGTGCCTTCGGGACTAGCGGAAGGGGCTCCTACGAGCAGTACTTC; CDR3 protein: CSAFGTSGRGSYEQYF
D gene: -; J gene: TRBJ2-7; V gene: TRBV5-1; clone size: few; CDR3 DNA: TGCGCCAGCAGCTTTGCCGGGACCAACTACGAGCAGTACTTC; CDR3 protein: CASSFAGTNYEQYF
D gene: -; J gene: TRBJ1-1; V gene: TRBV4-1; clone size: few; CDR3 DNA: TGCGCCAGCAGCCAAGCGGGACTGAGGGGAGCTTTCTTT; CDR3 protein: CASSQAGLRGAFF
D gene: TRBD1; J gene: TRBJ2-3; V gene: TRBV12-3/TRBV12-4; clone size: -; CDR3 DNA: TGTGCCAGCAGTTCGTCAACAGGGGCAAAGTATTTT; CDR3 protein: CASSSSTGAKYF
D gene: -; J gene: TRBJ2-2; V gene: TRBV12-3/TRBV12-4; clone size: many; CDR3 DNA: TGTGCCAGCAGTTTCCGGCCAATGAGGACCGGGGAGCTGTTTTTT; CDR3 protein: CASSFRPMRTGELFF
D gene: -; J gene: TRBJ1-2; V gene: TRBV29-1; clone size: -; CDR3 DNA: TGCAGCGTTTACCCTGGTGGCTACACCTTC; CDR3 protein: CSVYPGGYTF
D gene: TRBD2; J gene: TRBJ2-1; V gene: TRBV19; clone size: -; CDR3 DNA: TGTGCCAGTAGAAGCAGAGCGGGAGCGAACTACTACTCCTACAATGAGCAGTTCTTC; CDR3 protein: CASRSRAGANYYSYNEQFF
D gene: -; J gene: TRBJ2-5; V gene: TRBV6-5; clone size: -; CDR3 DNA: TGTGCCAGCAGTTACTCGGCGGGGTTCAAGACCCAGTACTTC; CDR3 protein: CASSYSAGFKTQYF
D gene: TRBD2; J gene: TRBJ2-7; V gene: TRBV7-8; clone size: -; CDR3 DNA: TGTGCCAGCAGCTTAGGAGCCACTAGCGGTTCAAGCTCCTACGAGCAGTACTTC; CDR3 protein: CASSLGATSGSSSYEQYF
D gene: -; J gene: TRBJ2-2; V gene: TRBV5-1; clone size: -; CDR3 DNA: TGCGCCAGCAGCTTGGGGGCCCCCTCCGGGGAGCTGTTTTTT; CDR3 protein: CASSLGAPSGELFF
D gene: TRBD2; J gene: TRBJ2-3; V gene: TRBV4-1; clone size: -; CDR3 DNA: TGCGCCAGCAGCCCACCTCTAGCGGGGGGGAGGCGGACGCAGTATTTT; CDR3 protein: CASSPPLAGGRRTQYF
D gene: -; J gene: TRBJ2-3; V gene: TRBV7-3; clone size: -; CDR3 DNA: TGTGCCAGCAGCTTAACCGCCTCGGGAGATACGCAGTATTTT; CDR3 protein: CASSLTASGDTQYF
D gene: -; J gene: TRBJ2-1; V gene: TRBV5-5; clone size: few; CDR3 DNA: TGTGCCAGCAGCTTGCGGGAGCGGTACAATGAGCAGTTCTTC; CDR3 protein: CASSLRERYNEQFF
D gene: -; J gene: TRBJ2-1; V gene: TRBV4-3; clone size: -; CDR3 DNA: TGCGCCAGCAGCCACCAGGCAAGGAACAATGAGCAGTTCTTC; CDR3 protein: CASSHQARNNEQFF
D gene: -; J gene: TRBJ2-7; V gene: TRBV20-1; clone size: many; CDR3 DNA: TGCAGTGCTAGAGAACAATACGAGCAGTACTTC; CDR3 protein: CSAREQYEQYF
D gene: -; J gene: TRBJ1-1; V gene: TRBV12-3/TRBV12-4; clone size: -; CDR3 DNA: TGTGCCAGCAGTTCGCGGGGGGGACGAGCTTTCTTT; CDR3 protein: CASSSRGGRAFF